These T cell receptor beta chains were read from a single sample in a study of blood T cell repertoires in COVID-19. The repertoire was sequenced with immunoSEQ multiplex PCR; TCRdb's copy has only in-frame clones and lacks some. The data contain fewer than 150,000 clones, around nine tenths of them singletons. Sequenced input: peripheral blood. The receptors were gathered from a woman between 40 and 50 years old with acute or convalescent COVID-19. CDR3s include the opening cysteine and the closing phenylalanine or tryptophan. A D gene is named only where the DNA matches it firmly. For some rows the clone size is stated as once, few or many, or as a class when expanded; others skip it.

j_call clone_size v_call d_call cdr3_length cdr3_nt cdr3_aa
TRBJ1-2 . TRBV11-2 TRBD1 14 TGTGCCAGCAGCCCCGGACAGGGCGACTATGGCTACACCTTC CASSPGQGDYGYTF
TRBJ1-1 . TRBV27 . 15 TGTGCCAGCAGTTCTTTGGCGGGGGTAGGCACTGAAGCTTTCTTT CASSSLAGVGTEAFF
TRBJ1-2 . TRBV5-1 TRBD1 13 TGCGCCAGCAGCTCGGGACAGGGTCGGGGCTACACCTTC CASSSGQGRGYTF
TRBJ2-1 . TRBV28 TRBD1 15 TGTGCCAGCAGTTTAGCAGGGGGACCGAACAATGAGCAGTTCTTC CASSLAGGPNNEQFF
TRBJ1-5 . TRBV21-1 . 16 TGTGCCAGCAGCAAACGGGGGGCGGGGGCAGATCAGCCCCAGCATTTT CASSKRGAGADQPQHF
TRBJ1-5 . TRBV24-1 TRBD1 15 TGTGCCACCAGTGACCCCGACAGGGAAGGCCAGCCCCAGCATTTT CATSDPDREGQPQHF
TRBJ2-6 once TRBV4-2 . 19 TGTGCCAGCAGCCAAGATCCAACAGGGCCGACGTCTGGGGCCAACGTCCTGACTTTC CASSQDPTGPTSGANVLTF
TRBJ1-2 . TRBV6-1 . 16 TGTGCCAGCAGTGAATTGGGGGCAGAGGGGTCTCATGGCTACACCTTC CASSELGAEGSHGYTF
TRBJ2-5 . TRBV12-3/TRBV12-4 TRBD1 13 TGTGCCAGCGGGGACAGGGTCCAAGAGACCCAGTACTTC CASGDRVQETQYF
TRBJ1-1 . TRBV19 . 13 TGTGCCAGTAGTGGGGGCAGGGGCACTGAAGCTTTCTTT CASSGGRGTEAFF
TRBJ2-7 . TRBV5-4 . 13 TGTGCCAGCAGCCGTACATCACCCTACGAGCAGTACTTC CASSRTSPYEQYF
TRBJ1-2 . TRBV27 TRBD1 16 TGTGCCAGCAGTTTGAAGACAGGGGGCGGCCGCTATGGCTACACCTTC CASSLKTGGGRYGYTF
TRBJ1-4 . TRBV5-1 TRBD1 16 TGCGCCAGCAGCTTACAGGGGGCGATATCTAATGAAAAACTGTTTTTT CASSLQGAISNEKLFF
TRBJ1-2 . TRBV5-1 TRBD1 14 TGCGCCAGCAGCCGCCTCCGGGACAGGGAGGGCTACACCTTC CASSRLRDREGYTF
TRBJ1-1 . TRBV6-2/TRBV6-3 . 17 TGTGCCAGCAGTTCCCTCGGACGGGGGACGGGGAACACTGAAGCTTTCTTT CASSSLGRGTGNTEAFF
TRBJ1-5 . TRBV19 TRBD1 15 TGTGCCAGTAGTGGTCCGGGACAGGGTATTCAGCCCCAGCATTTT CASSGPGQGIQPQHF
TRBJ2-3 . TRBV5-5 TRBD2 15 TGTGCCAGCAGCTTTACTAGCGGACTTGGAGATACGCAGTATTTT CASSFTSGLGDTQYF
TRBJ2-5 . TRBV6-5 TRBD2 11 TGTGCCAGCAGCCCGGGGGGGACCCAGTACTTC CASSPGGTQYF
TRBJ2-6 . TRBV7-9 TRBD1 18 TGTGCCAGCAGCTTGGACAGGGGGCTTTTCTCTGGGGCCAACGTCCTGACTTTC CASSLDRGLFSGANVLTF
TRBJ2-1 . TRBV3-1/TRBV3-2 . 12 TGTGCCAGCAGCCAAGTGGCCAATGAGCAGTTCTTC CASSQVANEQFF
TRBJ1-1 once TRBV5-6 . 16 TGTGCCAGCAGCTTGTCAAAGGGGCGCCGAGTCACTGAAGCTTTCTTT CASSLSKGRRVTEAFF
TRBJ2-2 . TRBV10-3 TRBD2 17 TGTGCCATCAGTGAGTCGGGACTAGCGGGGAGGACCGGGGAGCTGTTTTTT CAISESGLAGRTGELFF
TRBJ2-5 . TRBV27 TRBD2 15 TGTGCCAGCAGTGGTAGCGGGGGGGCTGGAGAGACCCAGTACTTC CASSGSGGAGETQYF
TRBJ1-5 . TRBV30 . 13 TGTGCCTGGAGTGTGGACAACAATCAGCCCCAGCATTTT CAWSVDNNQPQHF
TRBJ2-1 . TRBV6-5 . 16 TGTGCCAGCAGTTACTCGATTGGCCAGACCTACAATGAGCAGTTCTTC CASSYSIGQTYNEQFF
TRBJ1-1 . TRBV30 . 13 TGTGCCTGGAGTGTATCCGGGGGTCTTGAAGCTTTCTTT CAWSVSGGLEAFF
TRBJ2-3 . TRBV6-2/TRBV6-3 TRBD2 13 TGTGCCAGCAGTTACGTGGGAGGGTATACGCAGTATTTT CASSYVGGYTQYF
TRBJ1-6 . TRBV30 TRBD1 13 TGTGCCTGGAAAGGACAGGGGTATTCACCCCTCCACTTT CAWKGQGYSPLHF
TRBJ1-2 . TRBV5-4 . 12 TGTGCCAGCAACGGAGCCGACTATGGCTACACCTTC CASNGADYGYTF
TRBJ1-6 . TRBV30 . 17 TGTGCCTGGAGCCTTAAGGGAGGGGATCCCTATAATTCACCCCTCCACTTT CAWSLKGGDPYNSPLHF
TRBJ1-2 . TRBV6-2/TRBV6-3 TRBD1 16 TGTGCCAGCAGTTACGGGGGCCCACAGGGGATCAGTGGCTACACCTTC CASSYGGPQGISGYTF
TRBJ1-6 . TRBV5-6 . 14 TGTGCCAGCAGCTTGGGGCAGGGGAGTTCACCCCTCCACTTT CASSLGQGSSPLHF
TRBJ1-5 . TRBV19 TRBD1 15 TGTGCCAGTAGTATAGAACAGGGGCGGAATCAGCCCCAGCATTTT CASSIEQGRNQPQHF
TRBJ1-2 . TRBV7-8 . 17 TGTGCCAGCAGCCAACGGATTGGGAGGGGAGCTAACTATGGCTACACCTTC CASSQRIGRGANYGYTF
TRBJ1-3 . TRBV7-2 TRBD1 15 TGTGCCAGCAGCTTCCGAACAGGGGCCGGAAACACCATATATTTT CASSFRTGAGNTIYF
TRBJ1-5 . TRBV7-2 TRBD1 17 TGTGCCAGCAGCTTGACCGGGACAGGGTTTAGCAATCAGCCCCAGCATTTT CASSLTGTGFSNQPQHF
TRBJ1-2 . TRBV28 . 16 TGTGCCAGCAGTATCCTACAGGGCAGTGCGGGGGATGGCTACACCTTC CASSILQGSAGDGYTF
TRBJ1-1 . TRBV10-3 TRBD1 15 TGTGCCATCAGTGAGTCCACGGGACAGGGGGTCGACGCTTTCTTT CAISESTGQGVDAFF
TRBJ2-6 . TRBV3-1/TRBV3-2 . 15 TGTGCCAGCAGCCAAGGGGGGGCTGGGGCCAACGTCCTGACTTTC CASSQGGAGANVLTF
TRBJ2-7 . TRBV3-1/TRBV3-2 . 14 TGTGCCAGCAGCCGGAAACAGGGTGCCTACGAGCAGTACTTC CASSRKQGAYEQYF
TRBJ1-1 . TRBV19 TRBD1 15 TGTGCCAGTAGTATTCCGGGACAGGGATGGACTGAAGCTTTCTTT CASSIPGQGWTEAFF
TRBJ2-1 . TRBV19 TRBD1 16 TGTGCCAGTAGTATAGTATTTCGGGACAGGGGGGATGAGCAGTTCTTC CASSIVFRDRGDEQFF
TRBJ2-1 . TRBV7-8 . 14 TGTGCCAGCAGCTTAGTACAGATGTACAATGAGCAGTTCTTC CASSLVQMYNEQFF
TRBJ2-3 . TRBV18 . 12 TGTGCCAGCTCACCCTTCACAGATACGCAGTATTTT CASSPFTDTQYF
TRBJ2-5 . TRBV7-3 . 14 TGTGCCAGCAGCTTAGGGGGCCTAAGGGAGACCCAGTACTTC CASSLGGLRETQYF
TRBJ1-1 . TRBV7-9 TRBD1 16 TGTGCCAGCAGCCTTACACCACAGGGGGCAATGGCTGAAGCTTTCTTT CASSLTPQGAMAEAFF
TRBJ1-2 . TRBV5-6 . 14 TGTGCCAGCAGCTTGGGCAAGGGGATCTATGGCTACACCTTC CASSLGKGIYGYTF
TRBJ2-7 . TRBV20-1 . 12 TGCAGTGCTAGTGGGGCGCGCCACGAGCAGTACTTC CSASGARHEQYF
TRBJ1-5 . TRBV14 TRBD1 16 TGTGCCAGCAGCCTAAAGGGGGCTTATAGCAATCAGCCCCAGCATTTT CASSLKGAYSNQPQHF
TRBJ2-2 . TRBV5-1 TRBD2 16 TGCGCCAGCAGCTGGTCTAGCGGGACGAACACCGGGGAGCTGTTTTTT CASSWSSGTNTGELFF